This T cell receptor beta chain was recovered during a study of T cells after yellow fever vaccination. Study results and caveats: The CD4 compartment and the CD8 compartment contained a small share of clonotypes in common. Abundant clonotypes from the bulk population could get into FACS-sorted repertoires as contaminants. Detected again after the booster were most primary-vaccination clones, at nearly 97% CD4 and about 90% CD8.

TCRdb reprocessed the 5' RACE reads via MiXCR and lists one record per CDR3 protein. Of about 360,000 distinct CDR3 sequences listed, roughly 6.2% are singletons. V dropped 6 bases and J dropped 4; count of bases not matched to a gene: 9. CDR3 length: 16 residues. Germline V CDR1 and CDR2: MNHEY, SMNVEV (reference sequence). In this sample, this clonotype turned up many times. What it binds is not known. Sequences were derived from PBMCs, sampled 5 days after the yellow fever booster vaccination. The genes are TRBV27 and TRBJ1-1; the match to TRBD1 covers 12 bases. The TCR originated in a young man who received the YFV17D yellow fever vaccine. CDR3 in amino acids: CASSPGQGARITEAFF. The CDR3 DNA reads TGTGCCAGCAGCCCGGGACAGGGGGCTCGAATCACTGAAGCTTTCTTT.